This T cell receptor beta chain was recorded in a study of T cells in localized non-small cell lung cancer. Points from the study as a whole: Longer overall survival accompanied higher blood T cell density. The study detected a median approximately 54 of the top 100 tumor clones in adjacent lung. Uninvolved adjacent lung, not tumor, had the highest T cell clonality. Heterogeneity remains possible, as sequencing covered one tumor region only.

Produced via immunoSEQ multiplex PCR; TCRdb's table is partial and in-frame only. The sample consists of around 83,000 clones, roughly 80% of them appearing once. This clone showed up just a few times. No antigen is known for it. The germline V gene encodes CDR1 GTSNPN and CDR2 SVGIG (reference sequence). The germline V and J ends were trimmed by 5 bases and 0 bases, with 10 bases remaining between them. The CDR3 runs to 13 residues. Sequences were derived from PBMCs, sampled before any cancer treatment. This rearrangement joins TRBV30 to TRBJ1-2; tentatively, D is TRBD1 (5 bases). The clonotype was recovered from a man aged 40 to 70 with stage II squamous cell lung carcinoma. This chain's CDR3 is CAWEGPANYGYTF. The CDR3 region has the DNA TGTGCCTGGGAGGGACCAGCTAACTATGGCTACACCTTC.